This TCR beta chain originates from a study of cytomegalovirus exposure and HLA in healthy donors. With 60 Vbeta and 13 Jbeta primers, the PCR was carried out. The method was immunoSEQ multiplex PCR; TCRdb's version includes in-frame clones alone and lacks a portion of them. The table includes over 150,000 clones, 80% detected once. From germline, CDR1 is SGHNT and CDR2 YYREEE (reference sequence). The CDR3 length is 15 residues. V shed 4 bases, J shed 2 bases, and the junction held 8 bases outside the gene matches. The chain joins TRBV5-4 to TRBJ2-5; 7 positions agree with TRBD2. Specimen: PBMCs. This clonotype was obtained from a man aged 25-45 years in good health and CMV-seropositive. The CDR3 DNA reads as TGTGCCAGCAGCCAAGATCGGGGAGGGCAAGAGACCCAGTACTTC. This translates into CASSQDRGGQETQYF. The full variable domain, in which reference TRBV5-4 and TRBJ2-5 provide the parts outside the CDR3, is ETGVTQSPTHLIKTRGQQVTLRCSSQSGHNTVSWYQQALGQGPQFIFQYYREEENGRGNFPPRFSGLQFPNYSSELNVNALELDDSALYLCASSQDRGGQETQYFGPGTRLLVL.